The T cell receptor beta chain under discussion was sequenced for a study of blood T cell repertoires in COVID-19 (dated by TCRdb to the early 2020s). Some background on the complete study: The collaborator samples originated in the United States, Italy and Spain and spanned the acute and convalescent phases of COVID-19. Where HLA class I and class II types were available, the types were taken from metadata supplied by the sample provider, not from assay-based typing. Deeply sampled blood TCRbeta repertoires from subjects exposed to, actively infected with, or recovered from COVID-19 were included in the dataset. The material from the prospective study consisted of cDNA or gDNA derived from T cells, B-cell-depleted T cells, or PBMCs. Samples were obtained from the ongoing ImmuneRACE study (first 160 participants) and from some 1,300 subjects provided by 6 global collaborators. The repertoires were made available in a free public database intended to serve as a resource for research on the immune response to SARS-CoV-2. A de-identified subject ID, COVID-19 status, age in years and sex were almost always included in the sample metadata.

The immunoSEQ Assay, a bias-controlled multiplex PCR, was used to amplify TCRbeta CDR3 regions from genomic DNA. The paper's data handling went like this. The number of nucleated cells in each sample was estimated from the amplification of reference gene primers within the assay. To quantify the absolute abundance of each unique TCRbeta CDR3 rearrangement, sequence reads were collapsed and filtered. For each sample, productive Simpson clonality was calculated as the square root of Simpson's diversity index across productive rearrangements. TCRdb retrieved this table from immuneACCESS and kept in-frame rearrangements only. Not all clones are present; in checked studies, unresolved V genes account for under half, and no reason is known for the remainder. V and J calls and clone size are those listed in that table; D and trimming were worked out from the DNA. The sample has over 80,000 clones on record, 70% to 90% of them singletons. Nearly 20% of the sample comes from the top ten.

Remarks on this clone: It has no known antigen specificity. At one end, the junction sequence differs from germline, possibly due to a read error.

Each collaborating institution followed its own protocols to collect whole blood in K2EDTA tubes. Collaborator samples were shipped for TCRbeta analysis as frozen whole blood, isolated PBMCs, or DNA extracted from either sample type. Summary of the overall study and its limitations: How much clinical and demographic metadata was included differed by source and by participant, and the metadata was provided uncurated.

This receptor was taken from a human donor in a cohort sampled during active COVID-19. Sample: peripheral blood.

Here the CDR3 is given as CAVRQGVEQPQHF. The DNA sequence is as follows: TGTGCCGTCAGACAGGGCGTGGAACAGCCCCAGCATTTT. This chain joins TRBV10-3 to TRBJ1-5, and TRBD1 matches 7 of the central bases. The CDR1 and CDR2 encoded by the germline V gene are ENHRY and SYGVKD. The CDR3 contains 13 residues, cysteine and phenylalanine counted. Left in the record is the CDR3 DNA by itself, 39 bases read in frame from the first base.